This is a list of T cell receptor beta chains from one sample in a study of cytomegalovirus exposure and HLA in healthy donors. Sequencing was performed with immunoSEQ multiplex PCR; in TCRdb, only in-frame clones are kept and a portion is missing. The sample contains about 130,000 clones, around three quarters of which appear only once. Sequencing was performed on PBMCs. All receptors come from a woman aged 45-65 years in good health and CMV-seronegative. Each CDR3 is given with its conserved first and last residue. The D gene is left open where the match is weak. Part of the rows lack a size; the others show once, few, many or a class for expanded clones.

size,V,J,D,DNA,CDR3
-,TRBV7-8,TRBJ1-5,TRBD1,TGTGCCAGCAGCCGCTACAGGGGTACTCAGCCCCAGCATTTT,CASSRYRGTQPQHF
-,TRBV7-7,TRBJ2-5,TRBD1,TGTGCTAGCAGCTTGACAGGGGCGGCAGGGGAGACCCAGTACTTC,CASSLTGAAGETQYF
-,TRBV11-2,TRBJ2-2,-,TGTGCCAGCAGCCCCCGTCGGACCGGGGAGCTGTTTTTT,CASSPRRTGELFF
-,TRBV4-3,TRBJ2-5,-,TGCGCCAGCAGCCAAGATACGGGGGAGACCCAGTACTTC,CASSQDTGETQYF
-,TRBV28,TRBJ2-5,-,TGTGCCAGCAGTCCCTCCAGTGAGACCCAGTACTTC,CASSPSSETQYF
-,TRBV27,TRBJ2-7,TRBD2,TGTGCCAGCAGTATAGGGACTAGCGAAAGCTACGAGCAGTACTTC,CASSIGTSESYEQYF
few,TRBV2,TRBJ2-6,TRBD1,TGTGCCATCCCGGACAGGCCCTCTGGGGCCAACGTCCTGACTTTC,CAIPDRPSGANVLTF
-,TRBV5-4,TRBJ1-1,TRBD1,TGTGCCAGCAGCGCGGGACAGGGGACCACTGAAGCTTTCTTT,CASSAGQGTTEAFF
-,TRBV6-5,TRBJ2-2,-,TGTGCCAGCAGTTACTCATGGGCTACGAACACCGGGGAGCTGTTTTTT,CASSYSWATNTGELFF
-,TRBV10-2,TRBJ1-5,TRBD1,TGCGCCAGCAGTGAGTCTGGGACAGGGGTGAATCAGCCCCAGCATTTT,CASSESGTGVNQPQHF
-,TRBV6-5,TRBJ1-1,-,TGTGCCAGCACCAAAGGTTCAGGGGCGAACACTGAAGCTTTCTTT,CASTKGSGANTEAFF
once,TRBV29-1,TRBJ2-7,-,TGCAGCGTTGGTCGTAGTTACGAGCAGTACTTC,CSVGRSYEQYF
-,TRBV21-1,TRBJ2-5,-,TGTGCCAGCAGCAAAGGAGGATCTAGCGGGAAAGAGACCCAGTACTTC,CASSKGGSSGKETQYF
-,TRBV5-4,TRBJ2-1,TRBD2,TGTGCCAGCAGCCCGATAGCGGGTATACAATACGAGCAGTTCTTC,CASSPIAGIQYEQFF
-,TRBV6-5,TRBJ2-1,TRBD2,TGTGCCAGCGGGACCCTAGCGGGAGCCTACAATGAGCAGTTCTTC,CASGTLAGAYNEQFF
-,TRBV4-3,TRBJ2-1,TRBD2,TGCGCCAGCAGCCAGACTAGCGGGAGTTTATACAATGAGCAGTTCTTC,CASSQTSGSLYNEQFF
few,TRBV5-1,TRBJ1-3,TRBD1,TGCGCCAGCAGCTTGGCCGGGACAGCGTCCTCTGGAAACACCATATATTTT,CASSLAGTASSGNTIYF
medium-sized,TRBV6-6,TRBJ2-1,TRBD2,TGTGCCAGCAGATTACTAGCGGGGGAGCAGTTCTTC,CASRLLAGEQFF
-,TRBV7-9,TRBJ2-3,TRBD1,TGTGCCAGCAGTCTCGACAGGGGGTTCCGAGATACGCAGTATTTT,CASSLDRGFRDTQYF
-,TRBV2,TRBJ2-5,-,TGTGCCAGCAGTCTGGCGGGAGAGACCCAGTACTTC,CASSLAGETQYF
-,TRBV2,TRBJ1-5,-,TGTGCCAGCAGTGGGGGGGGTCAGTGGGGCAATCAGCCCCAGCATTTT,CASSGGGQWGNQPQHF
-,TRBV30,TRBJ1-4,-,TGTGCCTGGAGGAGACAGTTTCCTAATGAAAAACTGTTTTTT,CAWRRQFPNEKLFF
-,TRBV7-8,TRBJ2-1,-,TGTGCCAGCAGCCTGGCTGGCTCCTACAATGAGCAGTTCTTC,CASSLAGSYNEQFF
-,TRBV5-1,TRBJ2-3,TRBD2,TGCGCCAGCAGCTTGACAACTAGCGGAGATACGCAGTATTTT,CASSLTTSGDTQYF
-,TRBV6-7,TRBJ2-1,-,TGTGCCAGCAGACGTCGGAGGATACCCCGTGGCAATGAGCAGTTCTTC,CASRRRRIPRGNEQFF
-,TRBV30,TRBJ1-6,-,TGTGCCTGGAGTGTAGGCGTGGGGGGATCGGCTACGAATTCACCCCTCCACTTT,CAWSVGVGGSATNSPLHF
-,TRBV4-3,TRBJ2-1,-,TGCGCCAGCAGCCAAGAGTTCTCAGGGTACGGTGAGCAGTTCTTC,CASSQEFSGYGEQFF
once,TRBV30,TRBJ2-3,-,TGTGCCTGCCAGGCTTCCTCTTCTGATACGCAGTATTTT,CACQASSSDTQYF
-,TRBV19,TRBJ1-2,-,TGTGCCAGTAGTGGGCGGGGTACCGACAATTATGGCTACACCTTC,CASSGRGTDNYGYTF
-,TRBV19,TRBJ1-3,-,TGTGCCAGTAGCGTGGGGGCCTTTGGAAACACCATATATTTT,CASSVGAFGNTIYF
-,TRBV7-6,TRBJ2-7,TRBD1,TGTGCCAGCAGCACCTCTAGCCAAAGCCCGGGACAGGGTTCCTACGAGCAGTACTTC,CASSTSSQSPGQGSYEQYF
-,TRBV9,TRBJ1-5,-,TGTGCCAGCAGCGGAGACAGTTATAGCAATCAGCCCCAGCATTTT,CASSGDSYSNQPQHF
once,TRBV6-1,TRBJ1-1,TRBD1,TGTGCCAGCAGTGAAGGGACATCGGGACAGGGGCAAGCTTTCTTT,CASSEGTSGQGQAFF
-,TRBV18,TRBJ1-1,-,TGTGCCAGCTCACCATCGGCAGGGATCACTGAAGCTTTCTTT,CASSPSAGITEAFF
once,TRBV4-1,TRBJ1-5,TRBD1,TGCGCCAGCAGCCCGACAGGGGATCAGCCCCAGAATTTT,CASSPTGDQPQNF
-,TRBV9,TRBJ1-4,TRBD1,TGTGCCAGCAGCCCCCGACAGGGCTCGAATGAAAAACTGTTTTTT,CASSPRQGSNEKLFF
-,TRBV19,TRBJ1-2,-,TGTGCCCTGCAACAGGGACGAAATGGCTACACCTTC,CALQQGRNGYTF
few,TRBV4-1,TRBJ2-4,-,TGCGCCAGCAGCCAAGCCGGGAGTGGAGGCATTCAGTACTTC,CASSQAGSGGIQYF
-,TRBV27,TRBJ2-1,TRBD1,TGTGCCAGCAGTTTGCAGGGGGACTACAATGAGCAGTTCTTC,CASSLQGDYNEQFF
-,TRBV10-1,TRBJ1-2,-,TGCGCCACCGTCCTTTACAGATACTCTTATGGCTACACCTTC,CATVLYRYSYGYTF
many,TRBV12-5,TRBJ1-5,-,TGTGCTAGTGGTTTGGGCACAGGCAATCAGCCCCAGCATTTT,CASGLGTGNQPQHF
few,TRBV25-1,TRBJ2-5,-,TGTGCCAGCAGTGAAGCGAGACAGGAAGAGACCCAGTACTTC,CASSEARQEETQYF
-,TRBV4-2,TRBJ2-1,-,TGTGCCAGCAGCCAGGGCAGGGGATCCTACAATGAGCAGTTCTTC,CASSQGRGSYNEQFF
-,TRBV18,TRBJ1-5,-,TGTGCCAGCTCACCACCCGTACAGGGAGACAATCAGCCCCAGAATTTT,CASSPPVQGDNQPQNF
-,TRBV29-1,TRBJ1-2,-,TGCAGCGTTGAGGTGGGGGCGGACACCTTC,CSVEVGADTF
-,TRBV6-1,TRBJ2-1,TRBD2,TGTGCCAGCAGTGAAGGGGCTAGCGGGCAGTTCTTC,CASSEGASGQFF
-,TRBV27,TRBJ2-1,-,TGTGCCAGCAGTTTCCAGGGAGGAGTAAATGAGCAGTTCTTC,CASSFQGGVNEQFF
once,TRBV5-1,TRBJ1-4,-,TGCGCCAGCAGCTTGAATCGCAGGGTTAATGAAAAACTGTTTTTT,CASSLNRRVNEKLFF
once,TRBV28,TRBJ1-3,-,TGTGCCAGCAGTCTACCGCGCGGCTCCTCTGGAAACACCATATATTTT,CASSLPRGSSGNTIYF
-,TRBV7-2,TRBJ2-5,-,TGTGCCAGCAGCGTTGGACAGTCGATCAGAGAGACCCAGTACTTC,CASSVGQSIRETQYF